The clone carrying this T cell receptor beta chain was seen more than once but under ten times. Antigen unknown. The V end lost 5 bases, the J end lost 6 bases, and 14 bases lay between the germline ends. Looked up from germline, CDR1 is SEHNR and CDR2 is FQNEAQ (reference sequence). The length of the CDR3 is 15 residues. Conversion of TCR transcripts into cDNA relied on 5'RACE template switching, which added a universal primer site and UMIs. One entry per CDR3 protein results from TCRdb running MiXCR on the 5' RACE reads. The sample consists of 300,000 to 350,000 distinct CDR3 sequences, 3% to 4.5% of them appearing once. The data derive from a study of T cells after yellow fever vaccination. Study at large: The SMART-Seq v4 Ultra Low Input method served to prepare the low-cell-number fractions. Study findings and constraints: Boosting was followed by the reappearance of most primary-vaccination clones (approximately 95% CD4, about 90% CD8).

The specimen comprised PBMCs, sampled 5 days after the yellow fever booster vaccination. The V call is TRBV7-9, the J call TRBJ1-6, with D perhaps matching TRBD1 (6 bases). This TCR was sampled from a man aged 18 to 30 who received the YFV17D yellow fever vaccine. The CDR3 sequence: CASSRAGTLNSPLHF. CDR3 in DNA: TGTGCCAGCAGCAGAGCCGGGACACTTAATTCACCCCTCCACTTT.